This T cell receptor (beta chain) appears in the sequencing data of a study of response to subunit inactivated influenza vaccine (dated by TCRdb to about 2018). For context, the study as a whole: Deep quantitative T cell receptor repertoire profiling was used in the study to track responses to a trivalent subunit inactivated influenza vaccine. Broader findings and caveats from the paper: The authors suggested that each seasonal influenza vaccination may recruit only a limited number of new T cells.

A few counts support this clonotype. Its specific antigen is unknown. No clone much larger than this one lies a single base away; base qualities are absent. Libraries were prepared through RT-PCR. For sequencing, an Illumina HiSeq 2500 was employed. The raw public reads went through TCRdb reprocessing: fastp at Q25, MiXCR clone calling, in-frame beta chains kept. Merged by CDR3 protein, the rows form single entries marked with the most common genes and DNA. The sample table contains 710,000 or so distinct CDR3 sequences; only one count was recorded for roughly 14% of them. Of the sample, roughly 12% falls within the top ten clones. The CDR3 numbers 14 residues from cysteine through phenylalanine. Only the CDR3 part of the read is kept: 42 bases, read in frame from the first base. Trimming takes 3 bases from V and 1 base from J, and the germline ends sit 9 bases apart. CDR1 and CDR2, per the germline V gene, are MDHEN and SYDVKM.

This sample comprised PBMCs from blood, obtained 11 to 12 days after vaccination. The clonotype comes from a man over 45 who received an inactivated influenza vaccine. Donor details come from another sample of the same person, matched by shared clones. The rearranged segments are TRBV28 and TRBJ2-5; no D segment can be confidently identified. The CDR3 is CASSLAFPQETQYF. The DNA sequence reads TGTGCCAGCAGTTTGGCTTTCCCCCAAGAGACCCAGTACTTC.